The clone carrying this T cell receptor (beta chain) occurred a few times. These data come from a study of beta chain features in type 1 diabetes. Expressed TCRB transcripts were sequenced, since all the RNA that had been isolated was reverse transcribed. Clones were read by immunoSEQ multiplex PCR, and TCRdb kept only the in-frame ones, dropping some. The sample has under 900,000 clones; roughly 15% are singletons. Per germline, CDR1 SGHRS and CDR2 YFSETQ. V lost 4 bases to trimming and J lost 1 base, with 11 bases between them. The CDR3 consists of 14 residues. The sample comprised naive CD4+ T cells from blood. The chain is built from TRBV5-1 and TRBJ1-2, with D unresolved. This TCR was recovered from a woman between 18 and 29 years old in good health. This chain's CDR3 is CASSPMTRNYGYTF. The CDR3 coding sequence is TGCGCCAGCAGCCCCATGACACGTAACTATGGCTACACCTTC.